A single sample gave rise to the 13 T cell receptor beta chains below, sequenced in a study of blood T cell repertoires in COVID-19. Clones were sequenced by immunoSEQ multiplex PCR, and TCRdb holds only the in-frame ones, with some missing. In the table there are around 180,000 clones, roughly 76% of which are singletons. The sequenced sample consisted of peripheral blood. The receptors derive from a woman aged 80 or over with COVID-19, enrolled during active disease.

This chain connects TRBV6-5 to TRBJ1-1, with a tentative D call TRBD1 (5 bases). Germline lookup yields CDR1 MNHEY and CDR2 SVGAGI. The CDR3 runs 15 residues. Trimming pared 0 bases from V and 3 bases from J, leaving 11 bases between. This CDR3 reads CASSYSIQADTEAFF. CDR3 DNA sequence: TGTGCCAGCAGTTACTCTATACAGGCAGACACTGAAGCTTTCTTT.

The chain employs TRBV7-2 and TRBJ1-1; no firm D call. Trimming took 2 bases from V and 5 from J, leaving 18 bases between them. The germline CDR1 and CDR2 sequences are SGHTA and FQGNSA. This CDR3 is built from 16 residues. The CDR3 nucleotides are TGTGCCAGCAGCTTAAACCCCCCCTGGGTGCGGACTGAAGCTTTCTTT. This codes for CASSLNPPWVRTEAFF.

This clone was seen only once. The CDR3 reads CASKVRADSYNEQFF. DNA for the CDR3: TGTGCCAGCAAGGTCAGGGCGGACTCCTACAATGAGCAGTTCTTC. The chain has TRBV27 and TRBJ2-1, with a tentative D call TRBD1 (5 bases). This CDR3 is 15 amino acids long. The V and J ends lost 7 bases and 0 bases respectively, with 13 bases between them. Germline V lookup: CDR1 MNHEY, CDR2 SMNVEV (reference sequence).

V usage is TRBV7-2 and J usage is TRBJ2-1; 8 nucleotides align to TRBD2. Germline CDR1 is SGHTA and CDR2 is FQGNSA. The junction had 1 base not matched to a gene; V was cut back by 3 bases and J by 0 bases. This CDR3 is built from 15 residues. The CDR3 DNA reads TGTGCCAGCAGCTTCAGCGGGAGCTCCTACAATGAGCAGTTCTTC. Residues: CASSFSGSSYNEQFF.

The chain recombines TRBV20-1 with TRBJ1-4; 7 positions match TRBD1. The germline V gene encodes CDR1 DFQATT and CDR2 SNEGSKA (reference sequence). The V gene end was trimmed by 3 bases and the J gene end by 7 bases; junction bases not matched to a gene: 5. The CDR3 covers 13 residues. The chain's CDR3 is CSASEGALEKLFF. The CDR3, as DNA: TGCAGTGCTAGTGAGGGGGCGCTTGAAAAACTGTTTTTT.

The chain combines TRBV11-2 with TRBJ1-3; 7 bases map to TRBD1. The CDR3 consists of 14 residues. Per the germline V gene, CDR1 is SGHAT and CDR2 is FQNNGV. V lost 6 bases and J lost 6; bases outside the gene matches: 8. The DNA of the CDR3 is TGTGCCAGCAGTTTGACAGGGTATGCAAACACCATATATTTT. Translation: CASSLTGYANTIYF. The full variable domain, completed using reference TRBV11-2 and TRBJ1-3, is EAGVAQSPRYKIIEKRQSVAFWCNPISGHATLYWYQQILGQGPKLLIQFQNNGVVDDSQLPKDRFSAERLKGVDSTLKIQPAKLEDSAVYLCASSLTGYANTIYFGEGSWLTVV.

The chain combines TRBV7-9 with TRBJ2-5; 11 positions agree with TRBD1. In germline, CDR1 is SEHNR, CDR2 FQNEAQ (reference sequence). This CDR3 spans 11 amino acids. After removal of 10 bases from V and 7 bases from J, the junction contained 2 bases not matched to a gene. The CDR3 spells CATGTGGTQYF. The DNA for the CDR3 is TGTGCCACGGGGACAGGGGGGACCCAGTACTTC.

This chain joins TRBV28 and TRBJ1-2, with D possibly TRBD1 on 6 matching bases. Trimming shortened V by 2 bases and J by 5 bases, and 12 bases separated the two germline ends. The CDR3 extends over 14 amino acids. Germline CDR1 and CDR2: MDHEN and SYDVKM. The CDR3 coding sequence is TGTGCCAGCAGTTTAGTGAGGGGGTGGTATGGCTACACCTTC. This sequence encodes CASSLVRGWYGYTF.

This clone is a singleton in its sample. The V gene is TRBV7-2, the J gene TRBJ1-2, with 9 bases lining up with TRBD1. The V segment lost 2 bases and the J segment 1 base; nucleotides outside the gene matches: 2. Germline values: CDR1 SGHTA, CDR2 FQGNSA. This CDR3 comprises 15 residues. The CDR3 region is CASSLRQGDNYGYTF. DNA for the CDR3: TGTGCCAGCAGCTTAAGACAGGGGGATAACTATGGCTACACCTTC. The variable domain in full, with the rest retrieved from reference TRBV7-2 and TRBJ1-2, is GAGVSQSPSNKVTEKGKDVELRCDPISGHTALYWYRQSLGQGLEFLIYFQGNSAPDKSGLPSDRFSAERTGGSVSTLTIQRTQQEDSAVYLCASSLRQGDNYGYTFGSGTRLTVV.

Here the CDR3 DNA reads TGTGCCAGCAGCCCCGGGACAGGCGGCTACGAGCAGTACTTC. It yields the protein CASSPGTGGYEQYF. The chain carries TRBV27 and TRBJ2-7; 8 nucleotides align to TRBD1. The trim removed 6 bases at V and 3 bases at J, leaving 7 bases unmatched. There are 14 residues in the CDR3. Germline V gene data show CDR1 as MNHEY and CDR2 as SMNVEV (reference sequence).

This clone was seen once. CDR3 in amino acids: CASSLDPSGGYEQYF. The CDR3 nucleotides are TGCGCCAGCAGCTTGGATCCCAGCGGGGGCTACGAGCAGTACTTC. The chain couples TRBV5-1 to TRBJ2-7; TRBD2 aligns across 8 bases. The germline CDR1 and CDR2 sequences are SGHRS and YFSETQ. The CDR3 contains 15 residues. J was trimmed by 3 bases and V by 0 bases; bases with no gene match: 5.

The chain couples TRBV5-1 to TRBJ2-7; D may be TRBD1 (6 bases). Trimming stripped 3 bases from V and 5 bases from J, with 18 bases between. The CDR3 runs 15 residues. From germline, CDR1 is SGHRS and CDR2 YFSETQ. CDR3 nucleotide sequence: TGCGCCAGCAGCTCGGCGGAACAGGGAATTCACGAGCAGTACTTC. This encodes CASSSAEQGIHEQYF.

This clone was seen only once. J is TRBJ1-2 and V is TRBV24-1; TRBD1 is a possible D gene (5 bases). Germline values: CDR1 KGHDR, CDR2 SFDVKD. Trimming shortened V by 4 bases and J by 6 bases, and 11 bases separated the two germline ends. CDR3 size: 13 residues. This chain's CDR3 is CATSEGQGNGYTF. The CDR3 coding sequence is TGTGCCACCAGTGAGGGGCAGGGAAATGGCTACACCTTC.